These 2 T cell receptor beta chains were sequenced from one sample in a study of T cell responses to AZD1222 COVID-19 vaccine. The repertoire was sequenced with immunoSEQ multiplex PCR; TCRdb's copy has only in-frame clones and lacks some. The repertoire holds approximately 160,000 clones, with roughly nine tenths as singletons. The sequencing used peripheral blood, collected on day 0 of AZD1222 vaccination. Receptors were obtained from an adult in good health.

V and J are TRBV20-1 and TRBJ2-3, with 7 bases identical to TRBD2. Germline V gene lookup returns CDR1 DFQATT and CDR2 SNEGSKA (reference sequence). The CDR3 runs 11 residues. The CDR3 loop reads CRSGTADTQYF. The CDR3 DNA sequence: TGCAGAAGCGGGACCGCAGATACGCAGTATTTT.

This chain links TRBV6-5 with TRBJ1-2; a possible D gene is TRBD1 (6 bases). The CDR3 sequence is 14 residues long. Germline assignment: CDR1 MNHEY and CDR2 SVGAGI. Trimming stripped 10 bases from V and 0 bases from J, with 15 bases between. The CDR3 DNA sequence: TGTGCCACGCAGGAGGGGGGAGCTAACTATGGCTACACCTTC. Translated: CATQEGGANYGYTF.